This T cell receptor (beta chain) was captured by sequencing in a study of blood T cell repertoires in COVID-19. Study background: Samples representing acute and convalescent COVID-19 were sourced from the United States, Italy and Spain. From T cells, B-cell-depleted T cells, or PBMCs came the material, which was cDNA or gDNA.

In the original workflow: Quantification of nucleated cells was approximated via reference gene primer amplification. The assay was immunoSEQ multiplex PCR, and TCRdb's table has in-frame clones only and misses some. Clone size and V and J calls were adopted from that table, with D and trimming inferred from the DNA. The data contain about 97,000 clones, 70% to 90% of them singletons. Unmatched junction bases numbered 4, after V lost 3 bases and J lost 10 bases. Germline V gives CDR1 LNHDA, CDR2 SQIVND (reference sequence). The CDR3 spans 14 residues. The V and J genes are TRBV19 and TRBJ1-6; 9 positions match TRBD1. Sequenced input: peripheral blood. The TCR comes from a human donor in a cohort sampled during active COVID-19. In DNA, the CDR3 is TGTGCCAGTAGTATTAACAGGGGGCGGTCACCCCTCCACTTT. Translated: CASSINRGRSPLHF.